The clone carrying this T cell receptor beta chain was seen only a few times. The data derive from a study of blood T cell repertoires in COVID-19. Overall study context: T cells, B-cell-depleted T cells, or PBMCs supplied cDNA or gDNA.

Original handling: Reference gene primer amplification gave nucleated cell count estimates. Repertoires were generated with immunoSEQ multiplex PCR, while TCRdb's copy carries only in-frame clones and drops some. D and trimming come from the DNA, and the V and J calls and clone size come from that table. The sample consists of roughly 250,000 clones, under 95% of them appearing once. Participant ages covered about 18 to 100 years across approximately 25 US areas. Recovered participants had two consecutive negative NP/OP PCR tests, healthcare professional clearance, or symptom resolution. Germline CDR1 is SGHRS and CDR2 is YFSETQ. V shed 4 bases, J shed 4 bases, and the junction held 10 bases outside the gene matches. This CDR3 spans 17 amino acids.

The sequenced sample was PBMCs or T cells enriched from blood (not recorded which). This sequence was found in a woman younger than 30 who had recovered from COVID-19. The chain has TRBV5-1 and TRBJ2-5; 13 positions agree with TRBD2. As DNA, the CDR3 is TGCGCCAGCAGCCCCCAGGTCACTAGCGGGAGGGGAGAGACCCAGTACTTC. It translates to CASSPQVTSGRGETQYF.